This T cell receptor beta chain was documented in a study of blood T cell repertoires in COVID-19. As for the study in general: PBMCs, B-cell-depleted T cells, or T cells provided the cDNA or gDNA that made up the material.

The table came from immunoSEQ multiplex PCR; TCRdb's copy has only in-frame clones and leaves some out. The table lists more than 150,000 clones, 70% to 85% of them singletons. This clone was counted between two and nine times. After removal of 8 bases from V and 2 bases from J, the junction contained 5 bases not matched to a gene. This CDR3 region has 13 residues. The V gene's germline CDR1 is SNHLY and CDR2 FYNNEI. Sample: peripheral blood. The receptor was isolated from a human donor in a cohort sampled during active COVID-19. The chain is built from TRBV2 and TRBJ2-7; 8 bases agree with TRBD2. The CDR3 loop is CASGTRSAYEQYF. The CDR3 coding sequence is TGTGCCAGCGGGACTAGAAGTGCCTACGAGCAGTACTTC.